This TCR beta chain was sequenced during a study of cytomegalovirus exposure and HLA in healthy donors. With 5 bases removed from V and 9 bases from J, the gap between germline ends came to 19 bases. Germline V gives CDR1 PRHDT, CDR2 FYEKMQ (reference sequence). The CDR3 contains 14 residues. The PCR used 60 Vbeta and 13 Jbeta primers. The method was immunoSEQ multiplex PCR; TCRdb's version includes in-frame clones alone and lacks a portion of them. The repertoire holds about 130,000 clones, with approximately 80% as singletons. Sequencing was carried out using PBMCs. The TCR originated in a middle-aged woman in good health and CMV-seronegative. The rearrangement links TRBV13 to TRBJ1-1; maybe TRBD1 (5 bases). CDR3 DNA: TGTGCCAGCAGCGAATCTTTTACAGGTTCCAAAGCTTTCTTT. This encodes CASSESFTGSKAFF.